Following are 6 T cell receptor beta chains from one sample sequenced in a study of blood T cells in healthy people across ages. For the second PCR, which ran for about 6 to 11 cycles, a sample-barcoded 5' primer and a J-beta primer mix were used. MiXCR, applied by TCRdb to the 5' RACE reads, yields one record per CDR3 protein. Among 1.5 million to 2 million distinct CDR3 sequences listed, approximately 28% were seen once. Material for sequencing was blood. All receptors derive from a woman under 40 in good health.

This chain links TRBV20-1 with TRBJ2-3; TRBD2 matches at 12 bases. Germline V lookup: CDR1 DFQATT, CDR2 SNEGSKA (reference sequence). The CDR3 has 17 residues. J lost 3 bases, V lost 6 bases, and 13 bases had no gene match. The CDR3 DNA reads TGCAGTGCGGAAGGAGCCACTAGCGGGGGGAGAACAGATACGCAGTATTTT. Its protein product is CSAEGATSGGRTDTQYF.

A note on this clonotype: A much larger clone differs by one base, so this may be a read error. The chain has TRBV20-1 and TRBJ2-7; 9 bases fit TRBD1. CDR1 and CDR2 (germline): DFQATT, SNEGSKA (reference sequence). This CDR3 is built from 13 residues. The V gene end was trimmed by 5 bases and the J gene end by 7 bases; junction bases not matched to a gene: 9. CDR3 region: CSAPKGQGYEQYF. The CDR3 DNA follows: TGCAGTGCTCCCAAGGGACAGGGCTATGAGCAGTACTTC.

This clonotype was counted only a few times. This chain links TRBV30 with TRBJ1-2; unclear D gene. This CDR3 comprises 9 residues. Germline CDR1 and CDR2: GTSNPN and SVGIG (reference sequence). The germline V and J ends were trimmed by 8 bases and 11 bases, with 12 bases remaining between them. As DNA, the CDR3 is TGTGCCCTAGCGGGTGGTTACACCTTC. Protein sequence: CALAGGYTF.

The chain carries TRBV6-6 and TRBJ2-3; D remains unclear. The CDR3 contains 11 residues. The germline gives CDR1 MNHNY, CDR2 SVGAGI (reference sequence). The ends were cut back, 7 bases at V and 6 bases at J, with 8 bases in the middle. This chain's CDR3 is CASIYGDTQYF. CDR3 in DNA: TGTGCCAGCATCTACGGGGATACGCAGTATTTT.

This clonotype was picked up a small number of times. The chain is built from TRBV30 and TRBJ1-5; a weak D match, TRBD1 (6 bases). Germline-derived CDR1 and CDR2 are GTSNPN and SVGIG (reference sequence). V was cut by 3 bases and J by 3 bases, with 12 bases left in between. The CDR3 is 14 amino acids. The CDR3 spells CAWSYTGNNQPQHF. The DNA for the CDR3 is TGTGCCTGGAGCTATACAGGGAACAATCAGCCCCAGCATTTT.

The CDR3, as DNA: TGTGCCAGCACCAGATCCGGCGGGGATAGCAATCAGCCCCAGCATTTT. This gives the protein CASTRSGGDSNQPQHF. V and J are TRBV6-6 and TRBJ1-5, with D unclear. Germline values: CDR1 MNHNY, CDR2 SVGAGI (reference sequence). V was pared by 7 bases and J by 0 bases, with 16 bases between. CDR3 length: 16 amino acids.